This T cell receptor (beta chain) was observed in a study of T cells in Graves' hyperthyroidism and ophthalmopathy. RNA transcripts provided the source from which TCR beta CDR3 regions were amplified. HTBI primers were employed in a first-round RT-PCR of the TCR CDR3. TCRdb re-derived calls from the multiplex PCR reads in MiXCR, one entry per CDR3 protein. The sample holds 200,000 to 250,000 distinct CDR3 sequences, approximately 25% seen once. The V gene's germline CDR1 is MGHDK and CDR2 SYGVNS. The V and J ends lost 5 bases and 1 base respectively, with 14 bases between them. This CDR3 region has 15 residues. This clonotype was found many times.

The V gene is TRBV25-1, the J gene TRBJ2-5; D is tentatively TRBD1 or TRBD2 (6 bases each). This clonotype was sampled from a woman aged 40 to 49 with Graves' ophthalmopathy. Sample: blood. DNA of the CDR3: TGTGCCAGCAGTTGGTCCGGGGGCAGCCAAGAGACCCAGTACTTC. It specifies CASSWSGGSQETQYF. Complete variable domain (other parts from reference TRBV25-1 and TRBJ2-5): EADIYQTPRYLVIGTGKKITLECSQTMGHDKMYWYQQDPGMELHLIHYSYGVNSTEKGDLSSESTVSRIRTEHFPLTLESARPSHTSQYLCASSWSGGSQETQYFGPGTRLLVL.